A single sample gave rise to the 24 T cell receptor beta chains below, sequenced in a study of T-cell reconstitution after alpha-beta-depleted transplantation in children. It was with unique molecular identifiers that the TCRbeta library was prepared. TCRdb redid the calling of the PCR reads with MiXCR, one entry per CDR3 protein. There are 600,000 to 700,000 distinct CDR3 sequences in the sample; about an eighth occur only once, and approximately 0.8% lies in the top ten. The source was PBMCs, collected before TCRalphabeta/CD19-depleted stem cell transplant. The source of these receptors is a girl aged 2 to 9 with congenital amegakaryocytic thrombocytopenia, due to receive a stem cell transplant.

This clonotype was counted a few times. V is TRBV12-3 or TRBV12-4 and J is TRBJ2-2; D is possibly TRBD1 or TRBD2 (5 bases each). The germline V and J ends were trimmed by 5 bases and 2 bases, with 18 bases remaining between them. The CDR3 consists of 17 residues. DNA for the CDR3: TGTGCCAGCAGTCCCCGCCGGGGCTGGGGAAACACCGGGGAGCTGTTTTTT. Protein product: CASSPRRGWGNTGELFF.

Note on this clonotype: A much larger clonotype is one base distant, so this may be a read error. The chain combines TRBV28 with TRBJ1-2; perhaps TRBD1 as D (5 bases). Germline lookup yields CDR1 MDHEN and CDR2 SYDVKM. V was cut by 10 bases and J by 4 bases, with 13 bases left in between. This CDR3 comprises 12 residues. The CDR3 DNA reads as TGTGCCACGTGGGGGGGACGCTATGGCTACACCTTC. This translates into CATWGGRYGYTF.

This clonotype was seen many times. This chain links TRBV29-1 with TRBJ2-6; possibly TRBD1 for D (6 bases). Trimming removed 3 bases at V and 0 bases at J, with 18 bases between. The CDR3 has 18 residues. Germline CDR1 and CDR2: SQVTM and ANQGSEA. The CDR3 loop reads CSVESPLTGSSGANVLTF. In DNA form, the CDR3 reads TGCAGCGTTGAGAGCCCCTTGACAGGCAGCTCTGGGGCCAACGTCCTGACTTTC. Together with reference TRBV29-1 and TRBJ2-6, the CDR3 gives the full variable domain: SAVISQKPSRDICQRGTSLTIQCQVDSQVTMMFWYRQQPGQSLTLIATANQGSEATYESGFVIDKFPISRPNLTFSTLTVSNMSPEDSSIYLCSVESPLTGSSGANVLTFGAGSRLTVL.

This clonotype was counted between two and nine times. CDR3 DNA: TGTGCCAGCAGTTTAAGTTTTGGGACAGGGTCCGCTGGAAGCAACTACGAGCAGTACTTC. As protein: CASSLSFGTGSAGSNYEQYF. V is TRBV28 and J is TRBJ2-7; 9 bases align to TRBD1. The V and J ends lost 2 bases and 3 bases, in that order; junction bases with no gene match: 20. Germline assignment: CDR1 MDHEN and CDR2 SYDVKM. The CDR3 runs to 20 residues.

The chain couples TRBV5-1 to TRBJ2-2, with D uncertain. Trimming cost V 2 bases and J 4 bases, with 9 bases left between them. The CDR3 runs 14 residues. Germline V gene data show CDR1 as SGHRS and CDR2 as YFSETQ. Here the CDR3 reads CASSFVARTGELFF. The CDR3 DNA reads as TGCGCCAGCAGCTTCGTTGCCCGCACCGGGGAGCTGTTTTTT.

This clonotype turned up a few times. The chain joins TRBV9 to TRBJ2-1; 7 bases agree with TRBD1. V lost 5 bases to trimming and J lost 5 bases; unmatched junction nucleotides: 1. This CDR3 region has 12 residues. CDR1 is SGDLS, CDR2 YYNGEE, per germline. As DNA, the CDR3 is TGTGCCAGCAGAGGGACAGACAATGAGCAGTTCTTC. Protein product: CASRGTDNEQFF.

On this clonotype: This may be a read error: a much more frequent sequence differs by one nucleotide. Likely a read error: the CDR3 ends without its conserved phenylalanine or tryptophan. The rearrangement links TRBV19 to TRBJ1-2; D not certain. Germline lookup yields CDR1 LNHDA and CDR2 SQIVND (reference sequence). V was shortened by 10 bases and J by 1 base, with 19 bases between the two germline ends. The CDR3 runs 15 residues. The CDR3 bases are TGTGCCAACCGGACCGGGGTACCCTATAACTATGGCTACACCTCC. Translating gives CANRTGVPYNYGYTS.

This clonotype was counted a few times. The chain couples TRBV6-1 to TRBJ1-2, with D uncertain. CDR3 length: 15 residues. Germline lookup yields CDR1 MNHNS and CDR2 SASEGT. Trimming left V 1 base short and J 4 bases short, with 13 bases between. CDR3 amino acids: CASSEVEGEGYGYTF. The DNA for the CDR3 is TGTGCCAGCAGTGAAGTTGAGGGTGAGGGCTATGGCTACACCTTC.

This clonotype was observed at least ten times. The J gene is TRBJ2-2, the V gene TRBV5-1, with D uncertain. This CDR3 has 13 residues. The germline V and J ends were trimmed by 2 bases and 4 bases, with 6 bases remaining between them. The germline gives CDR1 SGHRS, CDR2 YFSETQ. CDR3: CASSFQTTGELFF. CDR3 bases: TGCGCCAGCAGCTTCCAGACCACCGGGGAGCTGTTTTTT.

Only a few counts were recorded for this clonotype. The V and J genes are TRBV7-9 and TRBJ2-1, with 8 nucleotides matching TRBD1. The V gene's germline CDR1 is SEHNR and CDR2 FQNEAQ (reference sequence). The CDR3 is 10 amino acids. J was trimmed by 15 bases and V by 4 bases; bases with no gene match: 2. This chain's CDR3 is CASSSGGTFF. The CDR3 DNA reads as TGTGCCAGCAGCTCAGGGGGCACGTTCTTC.

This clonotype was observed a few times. The CDR3 sequence: CASSPSPGTGPDTQYF. CDR3 bases: TGTGCCAGCAGTCCCTCCCCCGGGACAGGGCCAGATACGCAGTATTTT. The chain links TRBV12-3 or TRBV12-4 to TRBJ2-3; 9 bases are a match to TRBD1. The V segment lost 5 bases and the J segment 4 bases; nucleotides outside the gene matches: 10. The CDR3 covers 16 residues.

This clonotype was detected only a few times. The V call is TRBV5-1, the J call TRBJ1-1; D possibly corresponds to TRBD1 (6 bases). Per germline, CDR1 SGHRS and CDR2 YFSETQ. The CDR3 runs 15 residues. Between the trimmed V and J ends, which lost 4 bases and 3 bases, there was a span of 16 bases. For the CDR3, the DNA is TGCGCCAGCAGCCCCGAAATCTACAGGGACACTGAAGCTTTCTTT. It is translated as CASSPEIYRDTEAFF.

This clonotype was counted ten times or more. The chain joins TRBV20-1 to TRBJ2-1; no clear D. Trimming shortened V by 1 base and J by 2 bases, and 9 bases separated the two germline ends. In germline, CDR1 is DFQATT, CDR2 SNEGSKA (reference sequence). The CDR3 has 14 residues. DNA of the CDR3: TGCAGTGCTAGAGGGGTGACCCCCTACAATGAGCAGTTCTTC. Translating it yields CSARGVTPYNEQFF.

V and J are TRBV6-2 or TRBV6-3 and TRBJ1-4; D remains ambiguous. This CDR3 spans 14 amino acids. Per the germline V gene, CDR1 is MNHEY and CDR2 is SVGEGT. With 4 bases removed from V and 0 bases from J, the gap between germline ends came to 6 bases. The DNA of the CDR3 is TGTGCCAGCAGTTTCACAACAACTAATGAAAAACTGTTTTTT. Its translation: CASSFTTTNEKLFF.

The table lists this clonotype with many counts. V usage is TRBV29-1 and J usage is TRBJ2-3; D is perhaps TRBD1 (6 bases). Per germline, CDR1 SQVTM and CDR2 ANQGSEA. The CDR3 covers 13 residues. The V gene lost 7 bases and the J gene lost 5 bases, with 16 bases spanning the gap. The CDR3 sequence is CSAATDSIDTQYF. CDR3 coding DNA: TGCAGCGCTGCCACGGACAGTATAGATACGCAGTATTTT.

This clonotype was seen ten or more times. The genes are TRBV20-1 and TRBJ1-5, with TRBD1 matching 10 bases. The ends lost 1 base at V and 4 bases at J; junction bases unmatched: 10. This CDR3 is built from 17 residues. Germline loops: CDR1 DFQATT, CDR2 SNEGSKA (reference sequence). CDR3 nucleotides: TGCAGTGCTAGAGGATGGGACAGGGGAAATGGGAATCAGCCCCAGCATTTT. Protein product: CSARGWDRGNGNQPQHF.

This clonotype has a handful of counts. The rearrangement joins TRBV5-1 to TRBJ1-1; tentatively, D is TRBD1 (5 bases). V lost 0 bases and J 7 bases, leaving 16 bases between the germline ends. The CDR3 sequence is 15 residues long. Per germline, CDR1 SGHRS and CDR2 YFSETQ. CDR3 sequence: CASSLDSGTLDEAFF. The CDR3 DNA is TGCGCCAGCAGCTTGGACTCGGGGACTTTGGATGAAGCTTTCTTT.

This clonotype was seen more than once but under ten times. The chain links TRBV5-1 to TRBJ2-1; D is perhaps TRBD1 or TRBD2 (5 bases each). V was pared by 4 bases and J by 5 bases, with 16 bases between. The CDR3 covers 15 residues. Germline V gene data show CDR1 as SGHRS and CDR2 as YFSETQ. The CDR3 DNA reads TGCGCCAGCAGCCCGTACAGGTTGGGGGACAATGAGCAGTTCTTC. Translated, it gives CASSPYRLGDNEQFF.

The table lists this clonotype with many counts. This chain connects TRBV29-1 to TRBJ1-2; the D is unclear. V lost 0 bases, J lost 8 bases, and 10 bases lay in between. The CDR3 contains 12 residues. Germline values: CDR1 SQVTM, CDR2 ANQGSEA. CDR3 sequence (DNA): TGCAGCGTTGAAGAGCGGACTTCCGGCTACACCTTC. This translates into CSVEERTSGYTF.

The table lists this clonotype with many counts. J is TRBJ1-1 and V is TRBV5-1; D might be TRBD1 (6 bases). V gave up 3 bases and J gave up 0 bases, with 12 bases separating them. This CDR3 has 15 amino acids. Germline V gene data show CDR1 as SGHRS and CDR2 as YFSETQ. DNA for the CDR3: TGCGCCAGCAGCTCCAGGACAGCAATGAACACTGAAGCTTTCTTT. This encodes CASSSRTAMNTEAFF.

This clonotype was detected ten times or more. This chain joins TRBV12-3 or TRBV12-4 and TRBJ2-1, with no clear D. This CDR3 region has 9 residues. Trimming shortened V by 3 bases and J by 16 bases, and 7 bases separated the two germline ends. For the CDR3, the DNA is TGTGCCAGCAGTTTCCCCCATTTCTTC. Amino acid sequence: CASSFPHFF.

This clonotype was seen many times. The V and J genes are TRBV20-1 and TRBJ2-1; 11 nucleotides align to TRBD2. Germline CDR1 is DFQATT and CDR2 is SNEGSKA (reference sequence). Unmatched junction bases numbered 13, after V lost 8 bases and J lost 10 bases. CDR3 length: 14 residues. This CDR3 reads CSTHSGRETGEQFF. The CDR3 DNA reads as TGCAGTACCCATAGCGGGAGGGAGACTGGGGAGCAGTTCTTC.

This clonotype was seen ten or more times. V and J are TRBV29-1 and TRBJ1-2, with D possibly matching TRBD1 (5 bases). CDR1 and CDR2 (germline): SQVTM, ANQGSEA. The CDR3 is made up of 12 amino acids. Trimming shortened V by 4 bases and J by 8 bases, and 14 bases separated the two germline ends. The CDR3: CSVVGREAGYTF. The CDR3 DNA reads TGCAGCGTTGTCGGCAGGGAGGCCGGCTACACCTTC.

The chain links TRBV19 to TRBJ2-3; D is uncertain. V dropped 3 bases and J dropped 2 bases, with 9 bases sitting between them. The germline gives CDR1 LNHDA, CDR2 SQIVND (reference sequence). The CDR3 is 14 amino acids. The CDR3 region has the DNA TGTGCCAGTAGTATTACAGCTGACACAGATACGCAGTATTTT. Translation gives CASSITADTDTQYF.